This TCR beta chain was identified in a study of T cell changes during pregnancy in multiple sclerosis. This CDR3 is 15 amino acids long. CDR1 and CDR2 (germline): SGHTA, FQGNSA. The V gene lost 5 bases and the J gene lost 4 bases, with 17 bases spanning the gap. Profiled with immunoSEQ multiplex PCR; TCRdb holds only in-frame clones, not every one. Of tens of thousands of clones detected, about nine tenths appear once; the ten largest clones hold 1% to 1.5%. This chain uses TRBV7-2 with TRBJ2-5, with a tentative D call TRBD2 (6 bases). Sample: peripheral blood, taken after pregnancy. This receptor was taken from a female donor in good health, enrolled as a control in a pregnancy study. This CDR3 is CASSASGLTRETQYF. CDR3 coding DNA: TGTGCCAGCAGCGCCTCGGGACTCACGAGAGAGACCCAGTACTTC.